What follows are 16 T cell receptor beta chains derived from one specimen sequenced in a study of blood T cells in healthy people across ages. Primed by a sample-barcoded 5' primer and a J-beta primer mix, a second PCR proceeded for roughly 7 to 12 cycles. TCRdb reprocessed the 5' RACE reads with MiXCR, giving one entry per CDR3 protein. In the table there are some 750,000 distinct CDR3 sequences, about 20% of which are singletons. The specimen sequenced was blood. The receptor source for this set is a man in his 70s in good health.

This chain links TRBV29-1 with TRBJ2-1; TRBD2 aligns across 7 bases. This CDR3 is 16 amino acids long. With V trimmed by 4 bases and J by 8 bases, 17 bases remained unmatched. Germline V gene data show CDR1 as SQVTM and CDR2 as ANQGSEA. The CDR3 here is CSVGGTMIGGGDEQFF. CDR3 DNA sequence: TGCAGCGTTGGGGGGACTATGATTGGGGGAGGGGATGAGCAGTTCTTC.

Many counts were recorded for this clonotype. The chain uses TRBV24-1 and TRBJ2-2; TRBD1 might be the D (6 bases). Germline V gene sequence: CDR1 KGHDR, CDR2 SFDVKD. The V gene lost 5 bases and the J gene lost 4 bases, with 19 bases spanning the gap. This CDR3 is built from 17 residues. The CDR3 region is CATSGGSWGPSTGELFF. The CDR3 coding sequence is TGTGCCACCAGTGGCGGTTCTTGGGGGCCAAGCACCGGGGAGCTGTTTTTT.

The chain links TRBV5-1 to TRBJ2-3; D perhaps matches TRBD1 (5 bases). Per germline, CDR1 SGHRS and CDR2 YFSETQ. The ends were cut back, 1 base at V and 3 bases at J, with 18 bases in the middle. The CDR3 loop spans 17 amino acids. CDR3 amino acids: CASSLSWHLRTTDTQYF. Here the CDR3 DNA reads TGCGCCAGCAGCTTGTCTTGGCACTTGCGGACAACAGATACGCAGTATTTT.

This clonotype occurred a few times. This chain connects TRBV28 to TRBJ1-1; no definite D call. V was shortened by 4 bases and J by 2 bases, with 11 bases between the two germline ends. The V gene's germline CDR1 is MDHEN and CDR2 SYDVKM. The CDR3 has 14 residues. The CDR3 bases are TGTGCCAGCAGTTCTTTTACAGCAAACACTGAAGCTTTCTTT. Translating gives CASSSFTANTEAFF.

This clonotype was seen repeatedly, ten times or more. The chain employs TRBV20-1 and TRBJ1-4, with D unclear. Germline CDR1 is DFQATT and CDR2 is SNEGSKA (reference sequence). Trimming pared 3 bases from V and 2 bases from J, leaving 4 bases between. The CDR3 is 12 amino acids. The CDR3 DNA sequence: TGCAGTGCTAGCTCTACTAATGAAAAACTGTTTTTT. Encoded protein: CSASSTNEKLFF.

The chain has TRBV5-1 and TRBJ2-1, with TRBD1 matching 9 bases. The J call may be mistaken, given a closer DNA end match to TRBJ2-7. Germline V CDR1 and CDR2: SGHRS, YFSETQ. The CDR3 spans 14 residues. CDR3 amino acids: CASSLTGGPTEQYF. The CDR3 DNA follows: TGCGCCAGCAGCTTAACAGGGGGCCCCACCGAGCAGTACTTC.

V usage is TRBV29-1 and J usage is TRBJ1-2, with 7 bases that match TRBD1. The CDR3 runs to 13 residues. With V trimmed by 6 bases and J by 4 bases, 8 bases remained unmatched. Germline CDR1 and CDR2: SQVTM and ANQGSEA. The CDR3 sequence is CSVFRDRPYGYTF. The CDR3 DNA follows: TGCAGCGTCTTCCGGGACAGACCCTATGGCTACACCTTC.

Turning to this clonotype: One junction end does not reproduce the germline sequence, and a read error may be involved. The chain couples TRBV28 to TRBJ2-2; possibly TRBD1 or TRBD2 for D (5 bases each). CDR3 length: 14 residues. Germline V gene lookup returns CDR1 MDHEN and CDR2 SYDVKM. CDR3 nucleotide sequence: TGTGCCGCGATAGGACACCGGAACACCGGGGAGCCGTTTTTT. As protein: CAAIGHRNTGEPFF.

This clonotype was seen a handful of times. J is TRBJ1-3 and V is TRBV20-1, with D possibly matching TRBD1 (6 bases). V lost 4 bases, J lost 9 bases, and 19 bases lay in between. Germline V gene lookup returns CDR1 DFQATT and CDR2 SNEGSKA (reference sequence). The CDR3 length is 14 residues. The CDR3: CSATYRAQRGTIYF. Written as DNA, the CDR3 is TGCAGTGCTACCTACAGGGCCCAGAGGGGCACCATATATTTT.

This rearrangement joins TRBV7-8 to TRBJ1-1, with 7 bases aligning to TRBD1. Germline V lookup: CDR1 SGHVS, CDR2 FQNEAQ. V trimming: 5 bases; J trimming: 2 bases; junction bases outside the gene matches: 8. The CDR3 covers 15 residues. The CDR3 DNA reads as TGTGCCAGCAGCGCCCAGACAGGGTATAACACTGAAGCTTTCTTT. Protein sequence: CASSAQTGYNTEAFF.

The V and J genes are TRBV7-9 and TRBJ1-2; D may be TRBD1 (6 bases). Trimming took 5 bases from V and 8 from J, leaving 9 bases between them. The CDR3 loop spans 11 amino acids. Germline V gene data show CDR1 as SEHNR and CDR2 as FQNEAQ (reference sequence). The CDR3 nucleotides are TGTGCCAGCAGCCGGGACATAGGCTACACCTTC. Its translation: CASSRDIGYTF.

CDR3 nucleotide sequence: TGTGCCAGCAGTTTAGACGTTTCTGGCTACACCTTC. Translated, it gives CASSLDVSGYTF. This chain joins TRBV28 and TRBJ1-2, with D unclear. The CDR3 has 12 amino acids. Germline lookup yields CDR1 MDHEN and CDR2 SYDVKM. V shed 2 bases and J shed 7 bases, with 8 bases lying between them.

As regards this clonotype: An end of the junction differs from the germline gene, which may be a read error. The CDR3 region is CAGRLAERELFF. The CDR3 DNA sequence: TGCGCCGGCAGACTAGCGGAAAGAGAGCTGTTTTTT. The V gene is TRBV5-1, the J gene TRBJ2-2, with 9 bases aligning to TRBD2. The CDR3 is 12 amino acids. The V gene's germline CDR1 is SGHRS and CDR2 YFSETQ.

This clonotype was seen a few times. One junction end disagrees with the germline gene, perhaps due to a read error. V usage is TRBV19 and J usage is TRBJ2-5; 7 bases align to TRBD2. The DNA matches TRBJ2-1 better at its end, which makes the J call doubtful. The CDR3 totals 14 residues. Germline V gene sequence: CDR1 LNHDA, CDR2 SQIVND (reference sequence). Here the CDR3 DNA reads TGTACCAGTAGTCGGGGGGATCACTACAATGAGCAGTTCTTC. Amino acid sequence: CTSSRGDHYNEQFF.

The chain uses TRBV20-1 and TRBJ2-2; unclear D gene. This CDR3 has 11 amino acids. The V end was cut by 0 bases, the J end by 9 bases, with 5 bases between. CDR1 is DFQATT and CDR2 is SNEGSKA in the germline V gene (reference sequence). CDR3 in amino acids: CSARDTRELFF. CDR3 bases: TGCAGTGCTAGAGATACCAGGGAGCTGTTTTTT.

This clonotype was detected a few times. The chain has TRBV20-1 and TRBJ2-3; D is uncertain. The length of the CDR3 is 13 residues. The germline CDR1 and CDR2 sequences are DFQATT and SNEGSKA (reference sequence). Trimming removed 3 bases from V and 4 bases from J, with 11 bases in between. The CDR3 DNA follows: TGCAGTGCTAGTCAAGGGTTCGCAGATACGCAGTATTTT. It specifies CSASQGFADTQYF.